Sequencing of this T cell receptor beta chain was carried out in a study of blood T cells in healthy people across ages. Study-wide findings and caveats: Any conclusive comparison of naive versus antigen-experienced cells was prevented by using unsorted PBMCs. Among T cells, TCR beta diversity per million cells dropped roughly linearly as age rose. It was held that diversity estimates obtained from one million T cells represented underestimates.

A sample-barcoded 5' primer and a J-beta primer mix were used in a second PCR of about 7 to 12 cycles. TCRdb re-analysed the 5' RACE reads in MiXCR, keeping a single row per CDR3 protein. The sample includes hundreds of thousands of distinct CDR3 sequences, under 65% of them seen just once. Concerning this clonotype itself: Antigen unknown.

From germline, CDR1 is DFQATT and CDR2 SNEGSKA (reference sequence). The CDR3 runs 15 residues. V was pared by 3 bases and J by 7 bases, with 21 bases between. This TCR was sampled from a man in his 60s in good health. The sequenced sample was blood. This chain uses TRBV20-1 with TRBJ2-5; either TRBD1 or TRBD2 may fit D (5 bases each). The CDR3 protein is CSARIGVGELGTQYF. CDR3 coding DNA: TGCAGTGCTAGGATTGGGGTGGGGGAGCTGGGGACCCAGTACTTC.